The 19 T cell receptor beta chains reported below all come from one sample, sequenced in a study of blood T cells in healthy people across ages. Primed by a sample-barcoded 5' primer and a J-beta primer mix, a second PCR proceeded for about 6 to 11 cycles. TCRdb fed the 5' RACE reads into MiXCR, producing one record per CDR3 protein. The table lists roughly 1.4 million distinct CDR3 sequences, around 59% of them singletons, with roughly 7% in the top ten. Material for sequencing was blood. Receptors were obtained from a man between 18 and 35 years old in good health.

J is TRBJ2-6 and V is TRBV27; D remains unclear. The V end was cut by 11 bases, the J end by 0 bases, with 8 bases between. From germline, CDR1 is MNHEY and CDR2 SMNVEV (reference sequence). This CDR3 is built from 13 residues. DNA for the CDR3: TGTGCCGTCATGACCTCTGGGGCCAACGTCCTGACTTTC. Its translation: CAVMTSGANVLTF.

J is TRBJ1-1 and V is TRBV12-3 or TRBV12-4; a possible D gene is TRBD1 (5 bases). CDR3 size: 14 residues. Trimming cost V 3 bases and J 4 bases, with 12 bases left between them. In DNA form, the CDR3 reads TGTGCCAGCAGTTTGATTTTGGGGGGCACTGAAGCTTTCTTT. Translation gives CASSLILGGTEAFF.

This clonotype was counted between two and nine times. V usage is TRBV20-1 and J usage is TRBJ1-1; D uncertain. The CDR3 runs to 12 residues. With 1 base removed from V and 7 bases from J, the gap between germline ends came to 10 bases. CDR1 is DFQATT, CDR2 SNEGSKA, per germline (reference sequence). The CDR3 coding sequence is TGCAGTGCTAGAGTTGACGGCGGTGAAGCTTTCTTT. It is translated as CSARVDGGEAFF.

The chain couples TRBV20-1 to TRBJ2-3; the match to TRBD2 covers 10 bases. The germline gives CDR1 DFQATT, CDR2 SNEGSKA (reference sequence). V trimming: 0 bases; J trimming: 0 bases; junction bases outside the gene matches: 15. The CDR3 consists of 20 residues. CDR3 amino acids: CSARDLSGSGGPPSTDTQYF. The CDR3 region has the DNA TGCAGTGCTAGAGATCTTAGTGGTAGCGGGGGGCCGCCTAGCACAGATACGCAGTATTTT.

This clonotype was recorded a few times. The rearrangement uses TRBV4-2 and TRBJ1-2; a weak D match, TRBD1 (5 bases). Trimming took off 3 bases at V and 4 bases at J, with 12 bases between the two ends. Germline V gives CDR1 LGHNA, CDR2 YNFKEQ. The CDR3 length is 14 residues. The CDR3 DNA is TGTGCCAGCAGCCAGGGGGGAGGGTTCTATGGCTACACCTTC. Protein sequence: CASSQGGGFYGYTF.

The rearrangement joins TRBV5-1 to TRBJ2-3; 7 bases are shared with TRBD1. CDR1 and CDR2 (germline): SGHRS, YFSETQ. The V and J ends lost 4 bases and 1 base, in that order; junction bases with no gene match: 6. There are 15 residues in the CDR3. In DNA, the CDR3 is TGCGCCAGCAGCCCGTCGGGACAGCGCACAGATACGCAGTATTTT. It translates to CASSPSGQRTDTQYF.

CDR3 DNA: TGTGCCAGCAGACGCAGGGTAGGAGTTTACGAGCAGTACTTC. This sequence encodes CASRRRVGVYEQYF. This rearrangement joins TRBV5-6 to TRBJ2-4; D is perhaps TRBD1 (5 bases). The last part of the DNA fits TRBJ2-7 better; the J call may be wrong. The CDR3 loop spans 14 amino acids. The V gene's germline CDR1 is SGHDT and CDR2 YYEEEE.

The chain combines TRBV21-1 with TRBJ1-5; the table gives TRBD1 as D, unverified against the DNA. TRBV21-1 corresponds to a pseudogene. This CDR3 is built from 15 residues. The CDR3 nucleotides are TGTGCCAGCAGCAAAGAAACCCCGGCCCGCCAGCCCCAGCATTTT. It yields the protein CASSKETPARQPQHF.

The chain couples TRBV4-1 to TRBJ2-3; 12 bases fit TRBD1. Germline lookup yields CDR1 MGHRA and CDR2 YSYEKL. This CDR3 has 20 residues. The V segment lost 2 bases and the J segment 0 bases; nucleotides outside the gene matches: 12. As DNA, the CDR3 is TGCGCCAGCAGCCAACTAAGGGGGACAGGGGGCAGAGGAAGCACAGATACGCAGTATTTT. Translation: CASSQLRGTGGRGSTDTQYF.

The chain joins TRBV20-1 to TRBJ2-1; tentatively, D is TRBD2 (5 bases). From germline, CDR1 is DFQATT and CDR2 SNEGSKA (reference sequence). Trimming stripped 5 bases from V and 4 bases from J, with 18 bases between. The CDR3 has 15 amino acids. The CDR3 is CSALSLRGRYNEQFF. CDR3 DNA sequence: TGCAGTGCTCTTTCCCTGAGAGGGAGATACAATGAGCAGTTCTTC.

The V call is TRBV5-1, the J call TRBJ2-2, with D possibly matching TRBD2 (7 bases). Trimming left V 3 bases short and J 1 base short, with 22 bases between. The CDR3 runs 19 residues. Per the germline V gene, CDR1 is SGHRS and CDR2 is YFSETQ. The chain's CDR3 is CASSSRGRGSPVNTGELFF. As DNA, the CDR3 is TGCGCCAGCAGCTCTCGGGGGAGGGGGAGCCCTGTGAACACCGGGGAGCTGTTTTTT. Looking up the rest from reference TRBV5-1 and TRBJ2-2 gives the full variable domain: KAGVTQTPRYLIKTRGQQVTLSCSPISGHRSVSWYQQTPGQGLQFLFEYFSETQRNKGNFPGRFSGRQFSNSRSEMNVSTLELGDSALYLCASSSRGRGSPVNTGELFFGEGSRLTVL.

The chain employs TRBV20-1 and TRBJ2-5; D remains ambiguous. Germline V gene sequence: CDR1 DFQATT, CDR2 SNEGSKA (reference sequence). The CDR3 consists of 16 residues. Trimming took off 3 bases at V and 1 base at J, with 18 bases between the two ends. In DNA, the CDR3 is TGCAGTGCTAGTGACGGCGGTCGCCAAGCCCAAGAGACCCAGTACTTC. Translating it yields CSASDGGRQAQETQYF.

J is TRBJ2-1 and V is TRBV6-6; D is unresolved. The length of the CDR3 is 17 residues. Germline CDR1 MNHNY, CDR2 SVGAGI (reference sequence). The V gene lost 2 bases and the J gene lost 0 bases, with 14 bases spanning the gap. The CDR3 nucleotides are TGTGCCAGCAGTTACCCGTTGGGCAGAAGCTCCTACAATGAGCAGTTCTTC. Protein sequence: CASSYPLGRSSYNEQFF.

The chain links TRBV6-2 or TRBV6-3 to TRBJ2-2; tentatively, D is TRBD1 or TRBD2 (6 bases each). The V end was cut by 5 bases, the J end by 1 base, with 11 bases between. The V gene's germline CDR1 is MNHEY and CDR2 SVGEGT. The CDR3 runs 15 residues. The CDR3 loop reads CASSPGGLNTGELFF. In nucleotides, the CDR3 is TGTGCCAGCAGTCCCGGGGGCTTGAACACCGGGGAGCTGTTTTTT.

Written as DNA, the CDR3 is TGCAGCGTTGAATCCCCAGGGGCGAGGAACACTGAAGCTTTCTTT. It encodes CSVESPGARNTEAFF. The rearrangement uses TRBV29-1 and TRBJ1-1; TRBD1 might be the D (6 bases). The CDR3 has 15 amino acids. Germline values: CDR1 SQVTM, CDR2 ANQGSEA. The ends were cut back, 2 bases at V and 1 base at J, with 14 bases in the middle.

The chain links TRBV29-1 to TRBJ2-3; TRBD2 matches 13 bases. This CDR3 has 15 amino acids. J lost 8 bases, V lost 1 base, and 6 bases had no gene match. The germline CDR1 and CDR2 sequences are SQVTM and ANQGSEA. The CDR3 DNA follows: TGCAGCGTTGAAGGACTAGCGGGAGGATGGGGTACGCAGTATTTT. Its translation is CSVEGLAGGWGTQYF.

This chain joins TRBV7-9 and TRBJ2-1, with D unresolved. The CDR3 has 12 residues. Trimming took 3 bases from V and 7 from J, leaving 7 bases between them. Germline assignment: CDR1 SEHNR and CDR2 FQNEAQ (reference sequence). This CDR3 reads CASSFSPNEQFF. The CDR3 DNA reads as TGTGCCAGCAGCTTCAGTCCGAATGAGCAGTTCTTC.

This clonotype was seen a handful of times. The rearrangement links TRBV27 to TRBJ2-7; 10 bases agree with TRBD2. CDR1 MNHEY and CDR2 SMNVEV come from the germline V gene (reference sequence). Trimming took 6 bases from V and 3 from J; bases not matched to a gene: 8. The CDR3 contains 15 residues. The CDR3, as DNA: TGTGCCAGCAGCTCCCTAGGACTAGCGGTCTACGAGCAGTACTTC. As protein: CASSSLGLAVYEQYF.

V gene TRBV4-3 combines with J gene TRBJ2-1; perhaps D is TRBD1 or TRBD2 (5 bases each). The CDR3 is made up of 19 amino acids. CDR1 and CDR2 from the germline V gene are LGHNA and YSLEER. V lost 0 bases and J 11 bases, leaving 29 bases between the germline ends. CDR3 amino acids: CASSQDIPRGSPDQPKQFF. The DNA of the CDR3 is TGCGCCAGCAGCCAAGATATTCCCCGGGGCTCCCCTGACCAACCGAAGCAGTTCTTC.